This T cell receptor (beta chain) is drawn from a study of molecular identifiers for immune sequencing clone quantification. TCRdb redid the calling of the PCR reads with MiXCR, one entry per CDR3 protein. The sample holds a few hundred thousand distinct CDR3 sequences, about a quarter seen once. CDR1 is MGHDK and CDR2 is SYGVNS in the germline V gene. Trimming took off 2 bases at V and 3 bases at J, with 8 bases between the two ends. The CDR3 consists of 13 residues. The sample holds many counts of this clonotype. Sorting was used to obtain naive CD8 T cells (CD8+CD4-CCR7+CD45RA+). This chain uses TRBV25-1 with TRBJ2-7, with D possibly TRBD1 on 6 matching bases. The TCR comes from a human donor in good health. Some libraries in this study had Jurkat cell RNA spiked in. The sequencing input was naive CD8+ T cells from blood, with Jurkat cell RNA spiked in. The subset: FACS-sorted CD8+CD4-CCR7+CD45RA+ naive T cells. CDR3 amino acids: CASSEQGNYEQYF. CDR3 nucleotide sequence: TGTGCCAGCAGTGAACAGGGGAACTACGAGCAGTACTTC.